What follows describes a single T cell receptor beta chain. Per germline, CDR1 SGHTS and CDR2 YDEGEE. The CDR3 covers 14 residues. With 0 bases removed from V and 9 bases from J, the gap between germline ends came to 15 bases. Method: immunoSEQ multiplex PCR; TCRdb's copy keeps in-frame clones and lacks some. The sample comprises under 850,000 clones, 88% of which are singletons, and 0.0085% to 0.012% rests with the top ten. The source of the sample is a study of shared T cell receptors in the human thymus. This sample was shared with a second study, whose subject was human thymus T cells. That report notes: Corrective heart surgery yielded the resections from which the thymus tissue came. Thymic and blood repertoires appeared to carry a bias in their V and J gene usage. Highly overlapping thymic repertoires in unrelated individuals were reported by related research.

The sequenced sample consisted of thymocytes. The sequence was collected from a boy under two years old with a congenital heart defect. The chain joins TRBV5-8 to TRBJ1-2, with a tentative D call TRBD1 (6 bases). CDR3 bases: TGTGCCAGCAGCTTGGGCCAGGGGCCGGTCAGCTACACCTTC. Translating gives CASSLGQGPVSYTF.